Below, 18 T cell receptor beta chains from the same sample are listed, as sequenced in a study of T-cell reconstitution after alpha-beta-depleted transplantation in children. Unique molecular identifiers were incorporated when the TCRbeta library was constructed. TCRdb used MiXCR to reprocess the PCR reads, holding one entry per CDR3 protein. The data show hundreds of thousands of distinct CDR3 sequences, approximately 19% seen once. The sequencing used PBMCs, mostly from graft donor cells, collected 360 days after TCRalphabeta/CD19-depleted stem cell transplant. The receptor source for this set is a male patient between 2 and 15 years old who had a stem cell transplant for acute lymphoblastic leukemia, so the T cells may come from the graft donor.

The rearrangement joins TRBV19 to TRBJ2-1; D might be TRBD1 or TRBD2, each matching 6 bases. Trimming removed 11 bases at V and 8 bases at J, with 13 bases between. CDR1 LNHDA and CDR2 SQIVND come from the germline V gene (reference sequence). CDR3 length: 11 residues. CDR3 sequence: CAGGGIDEQFF. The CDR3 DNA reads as TGTGCCGGAGGGGGGATTGATGAGCAGTTCTTC.

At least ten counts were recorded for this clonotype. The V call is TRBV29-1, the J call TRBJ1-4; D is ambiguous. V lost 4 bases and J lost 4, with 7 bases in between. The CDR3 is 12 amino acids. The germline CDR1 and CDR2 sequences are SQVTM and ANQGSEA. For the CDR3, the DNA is TGCAGCGTTGGGATGTTTAATGAAAAACTGTTTTTT. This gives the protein CSVGMFNEKLFF. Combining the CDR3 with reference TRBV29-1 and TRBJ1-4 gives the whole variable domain SAVISQKPSRDICQRGTSLTIQCQVDSQVTMMFWYRQQPGQSLTLIATANQGSEATYESGFVIDKFPISRPNLTFSTLTVSNMSPEDSSIYLCSVGMFNEKLFFGSGTQLSVL.

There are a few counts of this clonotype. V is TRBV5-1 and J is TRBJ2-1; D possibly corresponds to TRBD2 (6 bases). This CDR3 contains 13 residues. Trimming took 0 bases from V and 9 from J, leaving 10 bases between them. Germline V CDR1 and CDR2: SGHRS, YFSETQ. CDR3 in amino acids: CASSLGARGEQFF. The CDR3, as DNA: TGCGCCAGCAGCTTGGGAGCGCGGGGTGAGCAGTTCTTC.

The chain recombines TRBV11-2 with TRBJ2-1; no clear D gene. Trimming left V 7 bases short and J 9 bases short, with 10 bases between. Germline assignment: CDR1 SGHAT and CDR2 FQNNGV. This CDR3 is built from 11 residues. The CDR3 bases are TGTGCCAGCACCGCCTCGTCTGAGCAGTTCTTC. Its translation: CASTASSEQFF.

The CDR3 bases are TGCAGCGTTGAAGGACTAGGTGGCACAGATACGCAGTATTTT. This encodes CSVEGLGGTDTQYF. V gene TRBV29-1 combines with J gene TRBJ2-3; TRBD2 might be the D (6 bases). CDR1 SQVTM and CDR2 ANQGSEA come from the germline V gene. This CDR3 has 14 residues. V lost 1 base to trimming and J lost 1 base, with 9 bases between them.

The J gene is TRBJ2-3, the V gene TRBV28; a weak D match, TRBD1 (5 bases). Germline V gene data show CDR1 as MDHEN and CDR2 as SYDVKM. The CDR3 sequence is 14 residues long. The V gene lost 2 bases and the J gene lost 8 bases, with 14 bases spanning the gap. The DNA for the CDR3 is TGTGCCAGCAGTTTAGACAGCCCCGTCGGTACGCAGTATTTT. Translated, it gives CASSLDSPVGTQYF.

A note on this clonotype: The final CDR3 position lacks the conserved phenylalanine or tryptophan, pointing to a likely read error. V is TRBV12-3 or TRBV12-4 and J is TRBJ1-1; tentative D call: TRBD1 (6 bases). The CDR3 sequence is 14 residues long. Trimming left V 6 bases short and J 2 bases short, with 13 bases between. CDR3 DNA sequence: TGTGCCAGCAGCCGGACAGCCCTCAACACTGAAGCTTTCTAT. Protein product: CASSRTALNTEAFY.

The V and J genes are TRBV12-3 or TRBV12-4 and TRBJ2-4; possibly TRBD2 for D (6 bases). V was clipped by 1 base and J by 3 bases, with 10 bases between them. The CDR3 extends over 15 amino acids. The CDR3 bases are TGTGCCAGCAGTTTAGAATGGGAGGTCAAAAACATTCAGTACTTC. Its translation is CASSLEWEVKNIQYF.

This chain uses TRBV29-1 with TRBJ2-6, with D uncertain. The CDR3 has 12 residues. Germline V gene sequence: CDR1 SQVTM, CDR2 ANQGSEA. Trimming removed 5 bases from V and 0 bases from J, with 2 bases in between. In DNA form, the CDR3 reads TGCAGCGTTCTCTCTGGGGCCAACGTCCTGACTTTC. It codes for CSVLSGANVLTF. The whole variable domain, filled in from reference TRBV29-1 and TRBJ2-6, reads SAVISQKPSRDICQRGTSLTIQCQVDSQVTMMFWYRQQPGQSLTLIATANQGSEATYESGFVIDKFPISRPNLTFSTLTVSNMSPEDSSIYLCSVLSGANVLTFGAGSRLTVL.

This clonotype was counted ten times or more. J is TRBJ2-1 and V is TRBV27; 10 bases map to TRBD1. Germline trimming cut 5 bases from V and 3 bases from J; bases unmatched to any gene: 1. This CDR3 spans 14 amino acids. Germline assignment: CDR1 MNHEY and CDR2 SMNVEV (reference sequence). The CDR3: CASSRTGGYNEQFF. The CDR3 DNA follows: TGTGCCAGCAGTCGGACAGGGGGCTACAATGAGCAGTTCTTC.

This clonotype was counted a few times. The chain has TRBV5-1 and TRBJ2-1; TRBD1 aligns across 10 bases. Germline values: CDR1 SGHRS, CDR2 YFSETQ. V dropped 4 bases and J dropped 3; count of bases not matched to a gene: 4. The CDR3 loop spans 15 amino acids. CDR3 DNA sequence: TGCGCCAGCAGCGGCGGACAGGGGGACTACAATGAGCAGTTCTTC. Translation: CASSGGQGDYNEQFF.

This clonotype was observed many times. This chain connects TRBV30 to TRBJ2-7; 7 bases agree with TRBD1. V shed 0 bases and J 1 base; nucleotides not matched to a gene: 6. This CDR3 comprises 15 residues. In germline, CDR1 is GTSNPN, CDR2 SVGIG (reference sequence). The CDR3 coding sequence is TGTGCCTGGAGTGTACAGGGACAGAGATCCTACGAGCAGTACTTC. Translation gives CAWSVQGQRSYEQYF. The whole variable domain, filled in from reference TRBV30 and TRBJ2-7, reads SQTIHQWPATLVQPVGSPLSLECTVEGTSNPNLYWYRQAAGRGLQLLFYSVGIGQISSEVPQNLSASRPQDRQFILSSKKLLLSDSGFYLCAWSVQGQRSYEQYFGPGTRLTVT.

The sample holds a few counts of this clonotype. CDR3 DNA sequence: TGTGCCAGCAGTTACCTAAGGAATGAGCAGTTCTTC. It yields the protein CASSYLRNEQFF. The chain is built from TRBV6-2 or TRBV6-3 and TRBJ2-1; D ambiguous. Germline V lookup: CDR1 MNHEY, CDR2 SVGEGT. The CDR3 runs to 12 residues. V was trimmed by 2 bases and J by 7 bases, leaving 6 bases between them.

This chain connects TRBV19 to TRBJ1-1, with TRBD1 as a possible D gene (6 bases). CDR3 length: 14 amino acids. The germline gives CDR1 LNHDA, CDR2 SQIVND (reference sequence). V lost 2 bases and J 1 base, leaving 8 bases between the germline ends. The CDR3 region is CASSILGGNTEAFF. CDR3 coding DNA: TGTGCCAGTAGTATATTAGGGGGGAACACTGAAGCTTTCTTT.

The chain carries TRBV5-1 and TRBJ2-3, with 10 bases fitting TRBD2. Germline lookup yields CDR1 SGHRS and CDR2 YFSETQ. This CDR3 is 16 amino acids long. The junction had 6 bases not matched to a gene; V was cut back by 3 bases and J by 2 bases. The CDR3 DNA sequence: TGCGCCAGCAGCTCCCCCGGGACTAGCGACACAGATACGCAGTATTTT. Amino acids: CASSSPGTSDTDTQYF. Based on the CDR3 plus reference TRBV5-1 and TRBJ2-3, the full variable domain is KAGVTQTPRYLIKTRGQQVTLSCSPISGHRSVSWYQQTPGQGLQFLFEYFSETQRNKGNFPGRFSGRQFSNSRSEMNVSTLELGDSALYLCASSSPGTSDTDTQYFGPGTRLTVL.

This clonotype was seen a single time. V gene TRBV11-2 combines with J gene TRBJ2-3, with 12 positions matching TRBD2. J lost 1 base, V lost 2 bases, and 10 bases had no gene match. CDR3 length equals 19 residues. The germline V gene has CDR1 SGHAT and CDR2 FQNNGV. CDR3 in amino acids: CASSLTSGGLQRRTDTQYF. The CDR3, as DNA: TGTGCCAGCAGCTTAACTAGCGGGGGGCTGCAGCGCCGCACAGATACGCAGTATTTT.

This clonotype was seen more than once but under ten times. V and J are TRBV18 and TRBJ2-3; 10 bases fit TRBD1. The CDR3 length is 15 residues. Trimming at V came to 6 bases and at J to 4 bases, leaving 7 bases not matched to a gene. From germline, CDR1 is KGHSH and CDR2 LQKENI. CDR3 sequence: CASSSTGGLADTQYF. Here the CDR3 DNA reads TGTGCCAGCTCCTCGACAGGGGGCTTGGCAGATACGCAGTATTTT.

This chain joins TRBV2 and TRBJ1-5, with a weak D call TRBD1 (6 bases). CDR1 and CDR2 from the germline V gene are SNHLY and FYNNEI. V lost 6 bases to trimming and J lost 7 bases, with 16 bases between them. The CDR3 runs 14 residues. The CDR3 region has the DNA TGTGCCAGCAGCGACCCGGGGGCAGCCCAGCCCCAGCATTTT. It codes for CASSDPGAAQPQHF.